This TCR beta chain stems from a study of CD8 T cell repertoires and HIV-1 epitope variants. Study summary: Controls included no peptide, Ebola AY9 epitope, and a CMV, EBV, flu pool. Cultures ran approximately 10 days, with IL-2, IL-7 and IL-15 added on days 3 and 7.

Worth noting for this clone: Its antigen is not identified.

Only in-frame clones appear in the TCRdb table, and some are missing; sequencing was by immunoSEQ multiplex PCR. The sample includes about 5,000 clones, roughly 69% of them seen just once. The CDR3 runs 15 residues. Germline assignment: CDR1 SGHDN and CDR2 FVKESK. Trimming removed 1 base from V and 5 bases from J, with 15 bases in between. The gene calls are TRBV14 and TRBJ2-7; D is undetermined. This TCR derives from a male donor with HIV. Sequenced material: cultured CD8+ T cells derived from PBMCs. The CDR3 reads CASSQVPVDLDEQYF. CDR3 coding DNA: TGTGCCAGCAGCCAAGTTCCTGTCGACCTGGACGAGCAGTACTTC.